Each of the 8 T cell receptor beta chains below was sequenced from the same sample in a study of OX40 agonist ivuxolimab in advanced cancers. The assay was immunoSEQ multiplex PCR, and TCRdb's table has in-frame clones only and misses some. Among about 26,000 clones, around 81% were seen once, and the ten largest hold about 25%. The sample in question was CD4+ or CD8+ T cells sorted from blood, obtained in a trial of the OX40 agonist ivuxolimab. These receptors all come from an adult with an advanced solid tumor such as melanoma, head and neck, liver or kidney cancer.

This clone has just one count. V gene TRBV6-5 combines with J gene TRBJ2-7, with D perhaps assigned TRBD1 or TRBD2 (6 bases each). The germline CDR1 and CDR2 sequences are MNHEY and SVGAGI. V was pared by 6 bases and J by 5 bases, with 20 bases between. The CDR3 sequence is 15 residues long. Here the CDR3 reads CASSTLGGGPDEQYF. DNA of the CDR3: TGTGCCAGCAGCACCCTCGGTGGGGGGCCAGACGAGCAGTACTTC.

This chain joins TRBV11-2 and TRBJ2-3; the match to TRBD2 covers 9 bases. The CDR3 covers 16 residues. The V segment lost 2 bases and the J segment 0 bases; nucleotides outside the gene matches: 3. Germline lookup yields CDR1 SGHAT and CDR2 FQNNGV. The CDR3 protein is CASSLMLAGSTDTQYF. In nucleotides, the CDR3 is TGTGCCAGCAGCTTAATGCTAGCGGGGAGCACAGATACGCAGTATTTT.

This sequence joins TRBV29-1 and TRBJ2-7; perhaps TRBD2 as D (6 bases). V was trimmed by 5 bases and J by 0 bases, leaving 14 bases between them. Germline assignment: CDR1 SQVTM and CDR2 ANQGSEA. The CDR3 spans 14 residues. This CDR3 reads CSVRNPSVSYEQYF. In DNA form, the CDR3 reads TGCAGCGTTCGAAACCCTAGCGTCTCCTACGAGCAGTACTTC.

The genes are TRBV6-5 and TRBJ2-2; the D gene is possibly TRBD2 (5 bases). Per the germline V gene, CDR1 is MNHEY and CDR2 is SVGAGI. Trimming shortened V by 0 bases and J by 6 bases, and 11 bases separated the two germline ends. This CDR3 comprises 15 residues. CDR3 nucleotide sequence: TGTGCCAGCAGTTACTCAGGGAGCTTAGCCGGGGAGCTGTTTTTT. This codes for CASSYSGSLAGELFF.

The gene calls are TRBV5-1 and TRBJ2-3; 7 bases line up with TRBD1. V gave up 5 bases and J gave up 6 bases; unmatched junction bases: 3. The CDR3 spans 12 residues. Germline CDR1 is SGHRS and CDR2 is YFSETQ. The CDR3: CASSPTGDTQYF. The CDR3 DNA reads TGCGCCAGCAGTCCGACAGGGGATACGCAGTATTTT.

With respect to this clone: The final CDR3 position lacks the conserved phenylalanine or tryptophan, pointing to a likely read error. The chain combines TRBV5-4 with TRBJ1-1; possibly TRBD1 for D (6 bases). V was trimmed by 3 bases and J by 2 bases, leaving 11 bases between them. CDR1 and CDR2 (germline): SGHNT, YYREEE (reference sequence). This CDR3 has 14 amino acids. This chain's CDR3 is CASSWTEGNTEAFL. CDR3 in DNA: TGTGCCAGCAGCTGGACAGAGGGTAACACTGAAGCTTTCCTT.

This chain uses TRBV6-1 with TRBJ1-5; D unresolved. The V and J ends lost 5 bases and 1 base respectively, with 12 bases between them. The germline gives CDR1 MNHNS, CDR2 SASEGT. The CDR3 spans 15 residues. CDR3 sequence: CASSLGPGSNQPQHF. The CDR3, as DNA: TGTGCCAGCAGTCTAGGACCGGGAAGCAATCAGCCCCAGCATTTT.

V and J are TRBV7-6 and TRBJ2-7, with TRBD2 identical over 15 bases. The trim removed 0 bases at V and 4 bases at J, leaving 1 base unmatched. Germline V gene sequence: CDR1 SGHVS, CDR2 FNYEAQ. The CDR3 length is 16 residues. The CDR3 nucleotides read TGTGCCAGCAGCTTAGCAGGACTAGCGGGAGGGTACGAGCAGTACTTC. This codes for CASSLAGLAGGYEQYF.